These T cell receptor beta chains were read from a single sample in a study of CD8 T cells in Susac syndrome. TCRdb called the immunoSEQ multiplex PCR reads again in MiXCR, with one record for every CDR3 protein. Altogether about 160,000 distinct CDR3 sequences are present, roughly 94% being singletons, with the ten largest covering 0.08% to 0.095%. Input material: CD4+ T cells from PBMCs. Receptor source: a human donor with multiple sclerosis. The CDR3 runs from the conserved cysteine through the conserved F or W. The D gene is left open where the match is weak. Size tells how often a clone was seen (once, few, many) or the class of an expanded clone, and some rows leave it out.

J gene	V gene	clone size	D gene	CDR3 DNA	CDR3 protein
TRBJ1-4	TRBV9	-	-	TGTGCCAGCAGCGTGGGCGGAACTAATGAAAAACTGTTTTTT	CASSVGGTNEKLFF
TRBJ2-7	TRBV6-6	-	-	TGTGCCAGCAGGCCCAGGGTTGCGTCCTACGAGCAGTACTTC	CASRPRVASYEQYF
TRBJ2-7	TRBV27	-	-	TGTGCCAGCAGTTTCCTCCCTATGACGGGGGTCTACGAGCAGTACTTC	CASSFLPMTGVYEQYF
TRBJ1-1	TRBV29-1	once	-	TGCAGCGTGTTGGGGGGCGCGGGGGTCACTGAAGCTTTCTTT	CSVLGGAGVTEAFF
TRBJ2-6	TRBV2	-	TRBD2	TGTGCCAGCAGTGAGAGGGCGGGGGGTGGCCCTGGGGCCAACGTCCTGACTTTC	CASSERAGGGPGANVLTF
TRBJ1-2	TRBV28	-	-	TGTGCCAGCAGTTTATCGGGGAGCCGTGGCTACACCTTC	CASSLSGSRGYTF
TRBJ2-3	TRBV4-2	-	TRBD1	TGTGCCAGCAGCCTGACCGGGACAGGGACAACAGATACGCAGTATTTT	CASSLTGTGTTDTQYF
TRBJ2-5	TRBV7-2	-	TRBD2	TGTGCCAGCAGGCCACTAGCGGCGGGGTTAGAGACCCAGTACTTC	CASRPLAAGLETQYF
TRBJ2-7	TRBV2	-	TRBD2	TGTGCCTTTCGGGGGGGGGCATCATACGAGCAGTACTTC	CAFRGGASYEQYF
TRBJ2-5	TRBV4-1	few	-	TGCGCCAGCAGCCAAGGGGGCCTCCAAGAGACCCAGTACTTC	CASSQGGLQETQYF
TRBJ1-2	TRBV3-1	-	-	TGTGCCAGCAGCCAGGCTTGGGGGGCGAATGGCTACACCTTC	CASSQAWGANGYTF
TRBJ2-7	TRBV3-1	-	-	TGTGCCAGCAGCCTGGCAGGGGCCGAGCAGTACTTC	CASSLAGAEQYF
TRBJ2-1	TRBV19	-	TRBD1	TGTGCCAGTAGTACCGGACAGGGGGATGAGCAGTTCTTC	CASSTGQGDEQFF
TRBJ1-1	TRBV18	once	-	TGTGCCAGCTCACCTTTTGAACAGGGAGGAAGGACTGAAGCTTTCTTT	CASSPFEQGGRTEAFF
TRBJ2-3	TRBV4-1	-	-	TGCGCCAGCAGTCAACAGCGATATAGCACAGATACGCAGTATTTT	CASSQQRYSTDTQYF
TRBJ2-5	TRBV29-1	once	TRBD1	TGCAGCGTTGCAGCAGGGGGTACGGAGACCCAGTACTTC	CSVAAGGTETQYF
TRBJ2-7	TRBV2	-	-	TGTGCCAGCAGCAGAACAGGGATATGGTACGAGCAGTACTTC	CASSRTGIWYEQYF
TRBJ2-1	TRBV23-1	-	TRBD1	TGCGCCAGCGGGCACCCGGGACAGGGTGGTCTAGAGCAGTTCTTC	CASGHPGQGGLEQFF
TRBJ1-1	TRBV3-1	-	-	TGTGCCAGCAGCCAAGAAGGGGGAGATTCTGAAGCTTTCTTT	CASSQEGGDSEAFF
TRBJ2-7	TRBV28	-	-	TGTGCCAGCAGTTCCCGGGAGACAGGGCCGCAGTACTTC	CASSSRETGPQYF
TRBJ2-5	TRBV5-6	-	-	TGTGCCAGCAGCCCCAACAGGGTCCTGGAGACCCAGTACTTC	CASSPNRVLETQYF
TRBJ2-1	TRBV29-1	-	TRBD2	TGCAGCGTCGGGGGACTAGCCTACAATGAGCAGTTCTTC	CSVGGLAYNEQFF
TRBJ1-6	TRBV3-1	-	TRBD1	TGTGCCAGCAGCGTAGGGACAGGGGAGGACTCACCCCTCCACTTT	CASSVGTGEDSPLHF
TRBJ1-3	TRBV28	once	TRBD1	TGTGCCAGCAGTCAACCGGGACAGGGCTCTGGAAACACCATATATTTT	CASSQPGQGSGNTIYF
TRBJ2-2	TRBV10-3	-	-	TGTGCCATCAGGGTCTTTGCCGGGGAGCTGTTTTTT	CAIRVFAGELFF
TRBJ2-5	TRBV19	-	TRBD2	TGTGCCAGTAGTATAGGACTAGCGGGAGAAGAGACCCAGTACTTC	CASSIGLAGEETQYF
TRBJ2-1	TRBV24-1	-	TRBD2	TGTGCCACCAGTGATTCAGCAGCGGGGAGTAGGTATGAGCAGTTCTTC	CATSDSAAGSRYEQFF
TRBJ2-2	TRBV3-1	-	-	TGTGCCAGCAGCCAAAGGACAGTGATGAACACCGGGGAGCTGTTTTTT	CASSQRTVMNTGELFF
TRBJ2-1	TRBV4-1	-	TRBD1	TGCGCCAGCAGCCAGCTCGGGACAGGGGTCTCTGAGCAGTTCTTC	CASSQLGTGVSEQFF
TRBJ2-1	TRBV6-5	-	-	TGTGCCAGCAGTCCCACCCTCGGGGCCCGGGATTTCTTC	CASSPTLGARDFF
TRBJ1-1	TRBV5-4	-	-	TGTGCCACGAAGTCCGGGGATTACACTGAAGCTTTCTTT	CATKSGDYTEAFF
TRBJ1-1	TRBV30	-	-	TGTGCCTGGAACCCGGGGAGCACTGAAGCTTTCTTT	CAWNPGSTEAFF
TRBJ2-7	TRBV19	-	TRBD2	TGTGCCAGTAGGTCTCCGGGACTAGCGGGAAAGTACGAGCAGTACTTC	CASRSPGLAGKYEQYF
TRBJ2-7	TRBV14	-	-	TGTGCCAGCAGCCAGACCCAAGGGACAAGTTTCTACGAGCAGTACTTC	CASSQTQGTSFYEQYF
TRBJ2-7	TRBV6-2/TRBV6-3	-	-	TGTGCCACCCGGGACACCTCCTACGAGCAGTACTTC	CATRDTSYEQYF
TRBJ2-1	TRBV3-1	-	-	TGTGCCAGCAGCCAAGACCTAGCGCACCACAATGAGCAGTTCTTC	CASSQDLAHHNEQFF
TRBJ2-2	TRBV9	-	-	TGTGCCAGCAGCGGCACGGACGAGACCGGGGAGCTGTTTTTT	CASSGTDETGELFF
TRBJ2-7	TRBV20-1	-	TRBD1	TGCAGTGCTAGAGATCAGGGACAGGGTTACTACGAGCAGTACTTC	CSARDQGQGYYEQYF
TRBJ1-1	TRBV7-9	-	-	TGTGCCAGCAGCTTAGAGGCAGATCTTGAAGCTTTCTTT	CASSLEADLEAFF
TRBJ1-1	TRBV6-1	-	-	TGTGCCACTCACAGGGACATGGGCGCTGAAGCTTTCTTT	CATHRDMGAEAFF
TRBJ2-5	TRBV19	-	-	TGTGCCACCTCGTTTACTTACCAAGAGACCCAGTACTTC	CATSFTYQETQYF
TRBJ2-2	TRBV3-1	-	-	TGTGCCAGCACTCGACAGACGGCCTTTGGGGAGCTGTTTTTT	CASTRQTAFGELFF
TRBJ1-1	TRBV7-9	-	TRBD1	TGTGCCATCCACCAACGTCCGGGACAGGGACCCCTCAGCACTGAAGCTTTCTTT	CAIHQRPGQGPLSTEAFF
TRBJ2-1	TRBV24-1	-	TRBD1	TGTGCCACCGGACAGGGGACTGAGCAGTTCTTC	CATGQGTEQFF
TRBJ2-1	TRBV25-1	few	-	TGTGCCAGCATGGGACCGTCCTCCTACAATGAGCAGTTCTTC	CASMGPSSYNEQFF
TRBJ2-5	TRBV12-3/TRBV12-4	-	-	TGTGCCAGCAGTTTCACCGGGAGTAAGGAGACCCAGTACTTC	CASSFTGSKETQYF
TRBJ2-7	TRBV30	-	-	TGTGCCTGGATTGCCGGCGGGGCTAGCTCCTACGAGCAGTACTTC	CAWIAGGASSYEQYF
TRBJ2-3	TRBV6-5	-	-	TGTGCCAGCAGTTACGGTAGTCCAGATACGCAGTATTTT	CASSYGSPDTQYF